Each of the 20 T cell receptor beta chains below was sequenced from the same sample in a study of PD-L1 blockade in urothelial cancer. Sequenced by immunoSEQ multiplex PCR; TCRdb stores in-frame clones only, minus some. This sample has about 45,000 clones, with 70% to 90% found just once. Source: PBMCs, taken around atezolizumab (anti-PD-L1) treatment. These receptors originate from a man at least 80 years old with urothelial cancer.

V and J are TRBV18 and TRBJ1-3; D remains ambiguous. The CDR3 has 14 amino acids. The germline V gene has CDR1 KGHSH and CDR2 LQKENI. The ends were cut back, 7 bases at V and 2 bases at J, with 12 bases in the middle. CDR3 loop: CASLDPGAGNTIYF. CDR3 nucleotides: TGTGCCAGCTTAGACCCCGGAGCTGGAAACACCATATATTTT.

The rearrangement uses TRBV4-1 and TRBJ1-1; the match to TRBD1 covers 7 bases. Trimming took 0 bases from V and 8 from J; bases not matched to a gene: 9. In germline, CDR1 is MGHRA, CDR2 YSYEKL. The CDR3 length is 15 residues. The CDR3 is CASSQDFAGGIEAFF. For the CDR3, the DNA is TGCGCCAGCAGCCAAGATTTTGCAGGGGGAATCGAAGCTTTCTTT.

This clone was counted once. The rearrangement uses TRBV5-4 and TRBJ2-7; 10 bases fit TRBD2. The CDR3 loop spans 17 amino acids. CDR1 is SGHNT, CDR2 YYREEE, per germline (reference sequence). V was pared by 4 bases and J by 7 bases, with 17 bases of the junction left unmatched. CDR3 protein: CASSRGVSGRAVQEQYF. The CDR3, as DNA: TGTGCCAGCAGCCGGGGGGTGAGCGGGAGGGCCGTGCAGGAGCAGTACTTC.

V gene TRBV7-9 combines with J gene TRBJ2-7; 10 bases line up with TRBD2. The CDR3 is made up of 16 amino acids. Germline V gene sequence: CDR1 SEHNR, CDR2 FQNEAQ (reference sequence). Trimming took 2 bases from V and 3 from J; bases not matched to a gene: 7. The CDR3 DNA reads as TGTGCCAGCAGCTTACCGGCTAGCGGGAGTTTCTACGAGCAGTACTTC. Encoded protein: CASSLPASGSFYEQYF.

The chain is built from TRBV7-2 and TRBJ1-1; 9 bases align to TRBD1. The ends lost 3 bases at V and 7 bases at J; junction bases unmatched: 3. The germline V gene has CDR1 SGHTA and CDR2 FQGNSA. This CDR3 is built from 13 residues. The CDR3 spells CASSFPDRGEAFF. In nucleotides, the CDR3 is TGTGCCAGCAGCTTCCCGGACAGGGGTGAAGCTTTCTTT.

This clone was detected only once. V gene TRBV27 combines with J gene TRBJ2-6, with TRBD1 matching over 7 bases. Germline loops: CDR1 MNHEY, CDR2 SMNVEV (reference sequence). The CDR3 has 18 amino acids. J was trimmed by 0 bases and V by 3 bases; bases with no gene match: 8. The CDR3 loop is CASSFRGTANSGANVLTF. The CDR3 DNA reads TGTGCCAGCAGTTTTCGAGGGACAGCTAACTCTGGGGCCAACGTCCTGACTTTC.

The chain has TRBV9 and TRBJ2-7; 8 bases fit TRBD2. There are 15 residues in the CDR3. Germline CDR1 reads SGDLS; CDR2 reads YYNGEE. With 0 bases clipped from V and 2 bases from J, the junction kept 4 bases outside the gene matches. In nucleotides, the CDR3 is TGTGCCAGCAGCGTAGTAGCGGGACCTACCTACGAGCAGTACTTC. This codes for CASSVVAGPTYEQYF.

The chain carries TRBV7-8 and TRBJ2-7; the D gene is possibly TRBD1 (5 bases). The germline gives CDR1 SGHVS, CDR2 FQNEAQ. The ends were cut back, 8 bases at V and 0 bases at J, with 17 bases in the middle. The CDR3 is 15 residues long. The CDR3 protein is CASGVPQGSSYEQYF. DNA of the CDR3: TGTGCCAGCGGTGTCCCCCAGGGCAGCTCCTACGAGCAGTACTTC.

This CDR3 is CASSKGRLAGVPDTQYF. The CDR3 nucleotides are TGCGCCAGCTCCAAGGGGCGACTAGCGGGAGTACCAGATACGCAGTATTTT. The chain recombines TRBV10-1 with TRBJ2-3, with 12 nucleotides matching TRBD2. The CDR3 runs to 17 residues. CDR1 and CDR2 (germline): WNHNN, SYGVQD (reference sequence). With 8 bases clipped from V and 4 bases from J, the junction kept 13 bases outside the gene matches.

The CDR3 DNA reads TGTGCCTGGAAGGGACAGGGGGACACTGAAGCTTTCTTT. Amino acids: CAWKGQGDTEAFF. V gene TRBV30 combines with J gene TRBJ1-1; 11 positions match TRBD1. The trim removed 4 bases at V and 3 bases at J, leaving 1 base unmatched. The CDR3 is 13 amino acids. Germline V gives CDR1 GTSNPN, CDR2 SVGIG (reference sequence).

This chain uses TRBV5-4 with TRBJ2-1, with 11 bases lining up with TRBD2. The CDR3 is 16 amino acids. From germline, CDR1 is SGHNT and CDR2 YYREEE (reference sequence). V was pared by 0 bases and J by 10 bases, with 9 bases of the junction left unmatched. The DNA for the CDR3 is TGTGCCAGCAGCTTGGAAGGACTAGCGGGCCTAGGAGAGCAGTTCTTC. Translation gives CASSLEGLAGLGEQFF.

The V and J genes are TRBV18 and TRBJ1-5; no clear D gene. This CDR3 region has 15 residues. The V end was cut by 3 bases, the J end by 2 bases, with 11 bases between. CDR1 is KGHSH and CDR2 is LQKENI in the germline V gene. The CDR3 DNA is TGTGCCAGCTCACCCGAGGGTGGGGGCAATCAGCCCCAGCATTTT. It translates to CASSPEGGGNQPQHF.

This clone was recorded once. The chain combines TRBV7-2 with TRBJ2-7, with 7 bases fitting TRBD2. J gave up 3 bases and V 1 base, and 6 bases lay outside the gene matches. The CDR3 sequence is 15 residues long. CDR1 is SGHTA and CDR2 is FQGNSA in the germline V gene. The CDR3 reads CASSLESGKDYEQYF. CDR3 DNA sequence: TGTGCCAGCAGCTTAGAGAGCGGGAAGGACTACGAGCAGTACTTC.

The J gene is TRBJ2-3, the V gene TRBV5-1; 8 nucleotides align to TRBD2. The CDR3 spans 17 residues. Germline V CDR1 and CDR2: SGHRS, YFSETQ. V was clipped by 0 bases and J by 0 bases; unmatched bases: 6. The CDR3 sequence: CASSLALLAESTDTQYF. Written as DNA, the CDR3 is TGCGCCAGCAGCTTGGCCCTACTAGCGGAGAGCACAGATACGCAGTATTTT. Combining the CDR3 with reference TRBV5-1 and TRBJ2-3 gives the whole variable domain KAGVTQTPRYLIKTRGQQVTLSCSPISGHRSVSWYQQTPGQGLQFLFEYFSETQRNKGNFPGRFSGRQFSNSRSEMNVSTLELGDSALYLCASSLALLAESTDTQYFGPGTRLTVL.

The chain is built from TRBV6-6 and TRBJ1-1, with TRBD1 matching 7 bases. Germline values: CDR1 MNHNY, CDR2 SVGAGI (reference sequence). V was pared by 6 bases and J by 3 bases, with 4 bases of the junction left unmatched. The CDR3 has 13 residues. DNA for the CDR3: TGTGCCAGCAGCCTAGACAGGGACACTGAAGCTTTCTTT. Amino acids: CASSLDRDTEAFF.

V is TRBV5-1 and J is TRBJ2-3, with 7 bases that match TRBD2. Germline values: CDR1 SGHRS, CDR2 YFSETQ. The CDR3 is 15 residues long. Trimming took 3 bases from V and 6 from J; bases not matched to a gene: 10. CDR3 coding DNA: TGCGCCAGCAGCTCTGCTAGCGGCCGAACCGATACGCAGTATTTT. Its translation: CASSSASGRTDTQYF.

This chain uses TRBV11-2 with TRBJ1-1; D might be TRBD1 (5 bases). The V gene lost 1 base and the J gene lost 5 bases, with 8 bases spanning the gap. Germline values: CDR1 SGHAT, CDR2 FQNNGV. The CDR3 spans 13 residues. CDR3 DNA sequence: TGTGCCAGCAGCTTAGTAAGACAGACTGAAGCTTTCTTT. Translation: CASSLVRQTEAFF. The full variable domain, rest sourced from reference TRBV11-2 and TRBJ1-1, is EAGVAQSPRYKIIEKRQSVAFWCNPISGHATLYWYQQILGQGPKLLIQFQNNGVVDDSQLPKDRFSAERLKGVDSTLKIQPAKLEDSAVYLCASSLVRQTEAFFGQGTRLTVV.

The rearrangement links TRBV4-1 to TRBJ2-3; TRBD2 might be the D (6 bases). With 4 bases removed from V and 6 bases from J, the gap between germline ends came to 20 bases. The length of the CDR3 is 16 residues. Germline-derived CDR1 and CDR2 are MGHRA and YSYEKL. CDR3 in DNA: TGCGCCAGCAGCCCTACGCGGCGGGACGGCGGGGATACGCAGTATTTT. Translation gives CASSPTRRDGGDTQYF.

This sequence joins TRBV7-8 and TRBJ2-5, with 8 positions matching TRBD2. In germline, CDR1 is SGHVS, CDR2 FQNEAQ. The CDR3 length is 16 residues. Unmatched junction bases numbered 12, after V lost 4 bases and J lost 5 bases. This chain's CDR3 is CASSSHGREVGETQYF. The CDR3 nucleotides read TGTGCCAGCAGCTCCCATGGGCGGGAGGTTGGTGAGACCCAGTACTTC. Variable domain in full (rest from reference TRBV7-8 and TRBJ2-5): GAGVSQSPRYKVAKRGQDVALRCDPISGHVSLFWYQQALGQGPEFLTYFQNEAQLDKSGLPSDRFFAERPEGSVSTLKIQRTQQEDSAVYLCASSSHGREVGETQYFGPGTRLLVL.

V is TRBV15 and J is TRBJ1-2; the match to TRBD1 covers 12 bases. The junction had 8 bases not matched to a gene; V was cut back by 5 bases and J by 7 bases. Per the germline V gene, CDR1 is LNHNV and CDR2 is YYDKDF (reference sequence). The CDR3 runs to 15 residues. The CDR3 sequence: CATSRKGQGALGYTF. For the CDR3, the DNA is TGTGCCACCAGCCGAAAGGGACAGGGGGCTCTTGGCTACACCTTC.